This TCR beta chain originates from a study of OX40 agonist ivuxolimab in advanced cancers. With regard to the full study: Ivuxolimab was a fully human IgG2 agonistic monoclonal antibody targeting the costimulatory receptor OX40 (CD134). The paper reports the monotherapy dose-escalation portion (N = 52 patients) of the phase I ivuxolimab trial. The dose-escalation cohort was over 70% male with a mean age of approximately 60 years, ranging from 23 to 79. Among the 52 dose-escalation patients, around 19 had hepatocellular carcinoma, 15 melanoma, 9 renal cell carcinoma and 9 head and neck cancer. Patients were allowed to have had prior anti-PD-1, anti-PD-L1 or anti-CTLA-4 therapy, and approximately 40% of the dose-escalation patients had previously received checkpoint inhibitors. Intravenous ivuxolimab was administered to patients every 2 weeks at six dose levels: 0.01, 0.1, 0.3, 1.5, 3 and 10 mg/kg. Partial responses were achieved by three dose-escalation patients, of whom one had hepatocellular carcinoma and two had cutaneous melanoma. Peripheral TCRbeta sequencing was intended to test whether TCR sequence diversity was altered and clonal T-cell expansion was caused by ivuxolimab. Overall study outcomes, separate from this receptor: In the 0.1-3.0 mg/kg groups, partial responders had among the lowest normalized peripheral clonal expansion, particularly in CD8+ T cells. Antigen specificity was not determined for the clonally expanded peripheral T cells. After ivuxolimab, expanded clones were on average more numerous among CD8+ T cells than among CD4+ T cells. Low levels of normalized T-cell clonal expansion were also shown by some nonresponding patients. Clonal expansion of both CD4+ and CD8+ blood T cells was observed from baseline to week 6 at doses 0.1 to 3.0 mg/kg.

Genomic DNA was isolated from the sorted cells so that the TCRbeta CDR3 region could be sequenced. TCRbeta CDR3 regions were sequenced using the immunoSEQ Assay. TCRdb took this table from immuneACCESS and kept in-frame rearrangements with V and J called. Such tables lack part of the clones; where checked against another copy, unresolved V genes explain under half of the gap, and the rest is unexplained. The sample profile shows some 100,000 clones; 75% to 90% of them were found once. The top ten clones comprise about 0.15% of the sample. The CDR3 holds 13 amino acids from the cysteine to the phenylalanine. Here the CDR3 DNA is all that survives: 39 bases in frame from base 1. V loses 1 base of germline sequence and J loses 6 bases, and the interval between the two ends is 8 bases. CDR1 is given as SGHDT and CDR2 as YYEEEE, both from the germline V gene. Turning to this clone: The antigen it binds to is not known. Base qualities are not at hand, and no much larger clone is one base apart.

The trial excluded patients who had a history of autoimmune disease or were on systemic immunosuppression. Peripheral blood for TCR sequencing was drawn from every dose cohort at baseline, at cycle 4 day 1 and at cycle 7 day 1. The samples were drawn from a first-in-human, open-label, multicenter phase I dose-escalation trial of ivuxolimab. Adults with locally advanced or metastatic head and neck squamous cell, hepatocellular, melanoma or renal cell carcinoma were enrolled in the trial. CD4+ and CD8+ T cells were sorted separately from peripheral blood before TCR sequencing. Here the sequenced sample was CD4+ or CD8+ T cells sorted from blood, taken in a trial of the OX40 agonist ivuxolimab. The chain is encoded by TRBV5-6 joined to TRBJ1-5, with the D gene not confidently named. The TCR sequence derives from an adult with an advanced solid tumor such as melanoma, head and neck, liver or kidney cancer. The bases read TGTGCCAGCAGCTTGTTCCCCCGTCAGCCCCAGCATTTT. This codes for CASSLFPRQPQHF. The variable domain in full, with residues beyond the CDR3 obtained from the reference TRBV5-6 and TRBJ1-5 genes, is DAGVTQSPTHLIKTRGQQVTLRCSPKSGHDTVSWYQQALGQGPQFIFQYYEEEERQRGNFPDRFSGHQFPNYSSELNVNALLLGDSALYLCASSLFPRQPQHFGDGTRLSIL.